The sequence of this T cell receptor (beta chain) was determined in a study of T-cell reconstitution after alpha-beta-depleted transplantation in children. Using unique molecular identifiers, the investigators prepared the TCRbeta library. One entry per CDR3 protein results from TCRdb running MiXCR on the PCR reads. The repertoire consists of just over 200,000 distinct CDR3 sequences, with approximately 8% occurring once and the leading ten covering 35% to 45%. This clonotype was observed at least ten times. The V end was cut by 0 bases, the J end by 2 bases, with 7 bases between. The CDR3 length is 13 residues. Germline loops: CDR1 DFQATT, CDR2 SNEGSKA (reference sequence).

This sample comprised PBMCs, mostly from graft donor cells, obtained 360 days after TCRalphabeta/CD19-depleted stem cell transplant. The origin of this receptor is a male patient between 2 and 15 years old who had a stem cell transplant for acute myeloid leukemia, so the T cells may come from the graft donor. The chain uses TRBV20-1 and TRBJ2-5; D gene uncertain. This CDR3 reads CSAREVLQETQYF. The CDR3 bases are TGCAGTGCTAGAGAGGTGTTACAAGAGACCCAGTACTTC.